This T cell receptor beta chain originates from a study of naive and memory T cell subsets. Two oligonucleotides, mixed equimolar, formed the beta constant-region primer covering TRBC1 and TRBC2. TCRdb passed the UMI-ligation and nested PCR reads through MiXCR, listing each CDR3 protein once. The sample shows about 85,000 distinct CDR3 sequences, roughly 14% of them seen only once. The CDR3 consists of 17 residues. V gave up 1 base and J gave up 0 bases, with 15 bases separating them. Germline CDR1 and CDR2: MNHEY and SMNVEV (reference sequence). The material sequenced was central memory CD4+ T cells from blood. The gene calls are TRBV27 and TRBJ1-1; TRBD1 is a possible D gene (6 bases). The TCR was taken from a human donor in good health. In DNA form, the CDR3 reads TGTGCCAGCAGTTTATTTGGGGCAGGGGCGTTGAACACTGAAGCTTTCTTT. This gives the protein CASSLFGAGALNTEAFF.